The present entry profiles one TCR beta chain with its context. What it recognizes is unknown. For TCRbeta, the library was prepared with unique molecular identifiers. TCRdb ran MiXCR on the PCR reads and lists one entry per CDR3 protein. The table has fewer than 350,000 distinct CDR3 sequences, about 9.4% seen once. This record comes from a study of T-cell reconstitution after alpha-beta-depleted transplantation in children. General study findings and limits: Several patients had high TCRbeta diversity at day 60; it came from surviving recipient T cells and thymic progenitors. Several hundred graft clones that had expanded were reportedly the source of alpha-beta T cells about two months after transplant. The authors attributed T-cell counts and diversity one year after transplant mostly to newly produced T cells.

The CDR3 is made up of 16 amino acids. The V gene end was trimmed by 5 bases and the J gene end by 1 base; junction bases not matched to a gene: 6. Germline assignment: CDR1 MDHEN and CDR2 SYDVKM. This receptor was identified in a boy younger than two with acute myeloid leukemia, due to receive a stem cell transplant. The V gene is TRBV28, the J gene TRBJ1-3; 9 positions match TRBD1. Specimen: PBMCs, collected before TCRalphabeta/CD19-depleted stem cell transplant. The CDR3 bases are TGTGCCAGCAGTCCACCTGACAGGGGGTCTGGAAACACCATATATTTT. It encodes CASSPPDRGSGNTIYF.